A single sample is the source of the 11 T cell receptor beta chains below, sequenced in a study of memory CD4+ T cells and cytomegalovirus serostatus. Single viable CD3+CD4+CD8-CD45RO+ cells were sorted as the memory CD4+ T cells. Assay used: immunoSEQ multiplex PCR; TCRdb lists only in-frame clones, some missing. The table includes around 50,000 clones, 60% to 80% detected once. Sequencing was done on a sample of memory CD4+ T cells from blood. The receptors here all came from an adult in good health and CMV-seronegative.

The V and J genes are TRBV11-2 and TRBJ2-7, with TRBD1 identical over 10 bases. Per the germline V gene, CDR1 is SGHAT and CDR2 is FQNNGV. V trimming: 3 bases; J trimming: 3 bases; junction bases outside the gene matches: 5. The CDR3 runs to 15 residues. DNA for the CDR3: TGTGCCAGCAGCTTGGAACGGGACAGGGGCTACGAGCAGTACTTC. This gives the protein CASSLERDRGYEQYF.

The chain couples TRBV5-1 to TRBJ2-2, with unresolved D. The V end lost 0 bases, the J end lost 6 bases, and 9 bases lay between the germline ends. The CDR3 is made up of 14 amino acids. In germline, CDR1 is SGHRS, CDR2 YFSETQ. The DNA of the CDR3 is TGCGCCAGCAGCTTGGAATCTAGATCCGGGGAGCTGTTTTTT. Its translation: CASSLESRSGELFF. Together with reference TRBV5-1 and TRBJ2-2, the CDR3 gives the full variable domain: KAGVTQTPRYLIKTRGQQVTLSCSPISGHRSVSWYQQTPGQGLQFLFEYFSETQRNKGNFPGRFSGRQFSNSRSEMNVSTLELGDSALYLCASSLESRSGELFFGEGSRLTVL.

CDR3 sequence (DNA): TGTGCCAGCAGCTTAGGTTACAGTGAATTTGAGACCCAGTACTTC. Its protein product is CASSLGYSEFETQYF. V usage is TRBV7-3 and J usage is TRBJ2-5; D gene unclear. The CDR3 extends over 15 amino acids. Germline V gives CDR1 SGHTA, CDR2 FQGTGA. V was trimmed by 2 bases and J by 5 bases, leaving 15 bases between them.

This chain connects TRBV5-1 to TRBJ2-3; D possibly matches TRBD1 or TRBD2 (5 bases each). The V and J ends lost 0 bases and 4 bases respectively, with 12 bases between them. Per the germline V gene, CDR1 is SGHRS and CDR2 is YFSETQ. This CDR3 region has 15 residues. CDR3 sequence reads: CASSLAGMGPDTQYF. CDR3 DNA sequence: TGCGCCAGCAGCTTGGCCGGGATGGGGCCAGATACGCAGTATTTT.

J is TRBJ2-7 and V is TRBV9, with D perhaps given as TRBD1 or TRBD2 (6 bases each). Per germline, CDR1 SGDLS and CDR2 YYNGEE. The V end was cut by 4 bases, the J end by 5 bases, with 16 bases between. The CDR3 totals 14 residues. CDR3 DNA: TGTGCCAGCAGCCCCCGTGTGGGGGGCGACGAGCAGTACTTC. Protein: CASSPRVGGDEQYF.

This clone was seen a handful of times. The chain combines TRBV6-1 with TRBJ2-7, with 8 bases identical to TRBD1. CDR3 length: 12 amino acids. Germline CDR1 MNHNS, CDR2 SASEGT. The junction had 8 bases not matched to a gene; V was cut back by 7 bases and J by 9 bases. CDR3 sequence: CASNQGAQGQYF. CDR3 DNA sequence: TGTGCCAGCAATCAGGGGGCGCAGGGGCAGTACTTC.

CDR3 bases: TGTGCCAGCAGTTTATGGACGACCAGGGTGCATCAGCCCCAGCATTTT. This encodes CASSLWTTRVHQPQHF. V is TRBV28 and J is TRBJ1-5, with D tentatively TRBD1 (5 bases). The V and J ends lost 0 bases and 5 bases respectively, with 14 bases between them. The CDR3 extends over 16 amino acids. Germline values: CDR1 MDHEN, CDR2 SYDVKM.

This clone showed up just a few times. The chain combines TRBV15 with TRBJ1-1; TRBD1 agrees at 7 bases. The CDR3 loop spans 14 amino acids. V gave up 3 bases and J gave up 6 bases; unmatched junction bases: 7. Germline CDR1 and CDR2: LNHNV and YYDKDF (reference sequence). Here the CDR3 DNA reads TGTGCCACCAGCAGGGGCGACAGGGAGGCTGAAGCTTTCTTT. This encodes CATSRGDREAEAFF.

The genes are TRBV11-2 and TRBJ2-1, with 13 bases that match TRBD2. The CDR3 is 16 amino acids. Germline values: CDR1 SGHAT, CDR2 FQNNGV. J gave up 6 bases and V 4 bases, and 6 bases lay outside the gene matches. The DNA of the CDR3 is TGTGCCAGCAGCTCGCCCCGGACTAGCGGGAGCAATGAGCAGTTCTTC. Translated, it gives CASSSPRTSGSNEQFF.

The chain has TRBV6-1 and TRBJ2-1; D unclear. The germline V and J ends were trimmed by 7 bases and 12 bases, with 16 bases remaining between them. The CDR3 consists of 12 residues. Germline CDR1 reads MNHNS; CDR2 reads SASEGT. As DNA, the CDR3 is TGTGCCAGCACAATCACCGCGTGGATGCAGTTCTTC. Protein product: CASTITAWMQFF.

The V gene is TRBV28, the J gene TRBJ2-5, with 8 bases identical to TRBD1. The trim removed 6 bases at V and 9 bases at J, leaving 12 bases unmatched. Per the germline V gene, CDR1 is MDHEN and CDR2 is SYDVKM. The CDR3 loop spans 14 amino acids. The CDR3 loop reads CASSPGDRRVPQYF. The DNA for the CDR3 is TGTGCCAGCAGCCCGGGGGACAGGAGGGTGCCCCAGTACTTC. The full variable domain, with the rest looked up from reference TRBV28 and TRBJ2-5, is DVKVTQSSRYLVKRTGEKVFLECVQDMDHENMFWYRQDPGLGLRLIYFSYDVKMKEKGDIPEGYSVSREKKERFSLILESASTNQTSMYLCASSPGDRRVPQYFGPGTRLLVL.